This TCR beta chain was sequenced for a study of metastatic and nonmetastatic thyroid tumors. Study-level information: It was across blood and tumor or nodule tissue from malignant and benign thyroid patients that repertoires were compared.

Every patient was untreated before thyroid surgery. Study results and caveats: The reported finding was significantly higher TCR beta diversity in malignant thyroid tumors relative to benign nodules, in blood and tumor.

This clone was seen many times. The target antigen is unknown. Authors' processing steps: CDR3 was compared across clinicopathological groups, and the resulting differences were used to build a distant-metastasis classifier for papillary thyroid cancer. TCRdb re-analyzed the PCR reads using MiXCR. None of the V and J calls come from the authors' own analysis; TCRdb made them. The data hold 20,000 or so clones, with 23% observed a single time. V dropped 7 bases and J dropped 1; count of bases not matched to a gene: 3. The germline CDR1 and CDR2 sequences are SNHLY and FYNNEI. There are 14 residues in the CDR3.

Sequenced: blood. The gene calls are TRBV2 and TRBJ2-7, with TRBD2 matching over 11 bases. This clonotype was sampled from a male donor with papillary thyroid cancer or a benign thyroid nodule (not recorded which). Some clones in this sample may be carry-over from other donors' samples. The CDR3 here is CASIRTSGSYEQYF. Here the CDR3 DNA reads TGTGCCAGCATACGGACTAGCGGGTCCTACGAGCAGTACTTC.